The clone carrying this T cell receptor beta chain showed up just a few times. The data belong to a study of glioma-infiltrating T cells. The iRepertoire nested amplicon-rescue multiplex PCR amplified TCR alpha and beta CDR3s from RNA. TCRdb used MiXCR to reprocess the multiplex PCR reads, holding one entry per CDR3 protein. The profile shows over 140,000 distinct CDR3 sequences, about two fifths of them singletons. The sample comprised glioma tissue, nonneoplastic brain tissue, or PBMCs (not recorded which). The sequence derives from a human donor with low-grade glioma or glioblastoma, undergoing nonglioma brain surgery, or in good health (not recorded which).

The CDR3 protein is CASSLWEGGYTF. CDR3 bases: TGTGCCAGCAGTTTGTGGGAGGGCGGCTACACCTTC. This sequence joins TRBV6-2 or TRBV6-3 and TRBJ1-2; D ambiguous. Trimming pared 4 bases from V and 8 bases from J, leaving 11 bases between. The germline gives CDR1 MNHEY, CDR2 SVGEGT. This CDR3 has 12 residues.